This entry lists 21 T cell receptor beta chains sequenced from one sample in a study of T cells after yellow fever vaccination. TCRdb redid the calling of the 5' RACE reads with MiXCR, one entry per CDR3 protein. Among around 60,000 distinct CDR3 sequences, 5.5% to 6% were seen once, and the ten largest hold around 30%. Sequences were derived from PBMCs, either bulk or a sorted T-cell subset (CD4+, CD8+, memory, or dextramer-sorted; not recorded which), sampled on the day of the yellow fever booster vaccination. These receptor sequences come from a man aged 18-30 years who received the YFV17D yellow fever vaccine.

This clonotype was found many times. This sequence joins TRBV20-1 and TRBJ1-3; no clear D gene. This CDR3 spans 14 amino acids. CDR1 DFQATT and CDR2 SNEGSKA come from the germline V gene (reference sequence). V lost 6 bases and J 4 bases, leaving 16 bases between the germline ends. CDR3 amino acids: CSASLRQNGNTIYF. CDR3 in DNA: TGCAGTGCCTCCTTGAGACAAAACGGAAACACCATATATTTT.

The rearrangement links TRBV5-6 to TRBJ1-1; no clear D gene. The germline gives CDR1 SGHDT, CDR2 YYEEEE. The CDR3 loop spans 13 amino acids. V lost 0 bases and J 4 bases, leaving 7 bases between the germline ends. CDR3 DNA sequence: TGTGCCAGCAGCTTGGGAAGTGGCACTGAAGCTTTCTTT. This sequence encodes CASSLGSGTEAFF.

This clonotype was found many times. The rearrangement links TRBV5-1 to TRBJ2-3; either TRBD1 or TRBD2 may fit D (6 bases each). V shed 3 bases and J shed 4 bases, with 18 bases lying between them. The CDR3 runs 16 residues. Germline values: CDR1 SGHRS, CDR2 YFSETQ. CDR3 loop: CASSSPGASSADTQYF. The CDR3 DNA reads TGCGCCAGCAGCTCCCCGGGGGCATCTAGCGCAGATACGCAGTATTTT. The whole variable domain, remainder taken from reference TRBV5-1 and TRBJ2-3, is KAGVTQTPRYLIKTRGQQVTLSCSPISGHRSVSWYQQTPGQGLQFLFEYFSETQRNKGNFPGRFSGRQFSNSRSEMNVSTLELGDSALYLCASSSPGASSADTQYFGPGTRLTVL.

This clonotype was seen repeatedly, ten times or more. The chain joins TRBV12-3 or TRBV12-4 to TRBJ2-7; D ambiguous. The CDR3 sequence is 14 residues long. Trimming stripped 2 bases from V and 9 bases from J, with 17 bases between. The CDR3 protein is CASSLLDGPIGQYF. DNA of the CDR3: TGTGCCAGCAGTTTATTGGACGGACCCATCGGGCAGTACTTC.

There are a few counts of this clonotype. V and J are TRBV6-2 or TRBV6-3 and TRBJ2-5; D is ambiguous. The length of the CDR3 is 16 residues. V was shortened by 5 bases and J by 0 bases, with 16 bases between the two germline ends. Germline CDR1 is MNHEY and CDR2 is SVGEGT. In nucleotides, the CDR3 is TGTGCCAGCAGTCCCCTCTCGGCGGTATACCAAGAGACCCAGTACTTC. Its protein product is CASSPLSAVYQETQYF.

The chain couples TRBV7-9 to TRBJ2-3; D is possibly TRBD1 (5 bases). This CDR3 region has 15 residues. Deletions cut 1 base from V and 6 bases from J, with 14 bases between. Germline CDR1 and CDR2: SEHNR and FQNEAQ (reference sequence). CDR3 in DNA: TGTGCCAGCAGCTTAGGAAGTACAGGCCAGGATACGCAGTATTTT. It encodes CASSLGSTGQDTQYF.

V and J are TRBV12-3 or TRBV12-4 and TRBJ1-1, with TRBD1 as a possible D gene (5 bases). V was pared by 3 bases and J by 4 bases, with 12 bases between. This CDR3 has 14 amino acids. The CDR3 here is CASSLDIRGTEAFF. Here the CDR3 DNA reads TGTGCCAGCAGTTTGGACATCAGAGGCACTGAAGCTTTCTTT.

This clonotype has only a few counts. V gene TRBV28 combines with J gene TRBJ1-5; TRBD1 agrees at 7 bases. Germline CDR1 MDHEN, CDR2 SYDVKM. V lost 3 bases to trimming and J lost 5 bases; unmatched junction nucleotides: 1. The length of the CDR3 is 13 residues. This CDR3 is CASSFDRDQPQHF. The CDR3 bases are TGTGCCAGCAGTTTCGACAGGGATCAGCCCCAGCATTTT.

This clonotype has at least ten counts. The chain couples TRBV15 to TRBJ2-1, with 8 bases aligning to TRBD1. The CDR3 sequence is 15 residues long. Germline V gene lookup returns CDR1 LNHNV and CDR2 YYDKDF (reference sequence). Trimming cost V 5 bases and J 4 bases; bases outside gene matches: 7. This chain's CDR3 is CATSFGQGRYNEQFF. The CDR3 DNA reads TGTGCCACCAGCTTTGGACAGGGCCGGTACAATGAGCAGTTCTTC.

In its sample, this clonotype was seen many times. In nucleotides, the CDR3 is TGCGCCAGCAGCTATAGTGGGGGCGGGAACACTGAAGCTTTCTTT. Translated: CASSYSGGGNTEAFF. This chain connects TRBV4-1 to TRBJ1-1, with a tentative D call TRBD1 (6 bases). Trimming removed 5 bases from V and 1 base from J, with 14 bases in between. Germline V gene lookup returns CDR1 MGHRA and CDR2 YSYEKL. The CDR3 length is 15 residues.

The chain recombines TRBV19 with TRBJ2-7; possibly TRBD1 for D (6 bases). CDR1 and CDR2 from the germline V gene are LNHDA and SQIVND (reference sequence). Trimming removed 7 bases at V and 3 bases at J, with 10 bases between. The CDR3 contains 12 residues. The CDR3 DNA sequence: TGTGCCAGTAAGGACAGCTACTACGAGCAGTACTTC. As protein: CASKDSYYEQYF.

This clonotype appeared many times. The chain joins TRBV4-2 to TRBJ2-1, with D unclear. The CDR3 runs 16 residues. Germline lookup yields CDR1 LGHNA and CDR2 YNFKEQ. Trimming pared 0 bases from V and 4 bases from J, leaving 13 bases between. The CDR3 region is CASSQDLRATYNEQFF. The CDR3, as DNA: TGTGCCAGCAGCCAAGATCTTAGGGCCACGTACAATGAGCAGTTCTTC.

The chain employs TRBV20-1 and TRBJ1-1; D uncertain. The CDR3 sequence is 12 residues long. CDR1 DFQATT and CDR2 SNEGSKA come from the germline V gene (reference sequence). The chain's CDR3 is CSQPTVNTEAFF. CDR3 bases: TGCAGCCAGCCGACGGTAAACACTGAAGCTTTCTTT.

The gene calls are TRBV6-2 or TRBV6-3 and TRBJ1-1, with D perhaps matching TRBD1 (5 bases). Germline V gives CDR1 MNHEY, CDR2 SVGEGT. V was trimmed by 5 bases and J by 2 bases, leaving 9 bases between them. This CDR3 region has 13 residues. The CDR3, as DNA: TGTGCCAGCAGTGGCGGACACAACACTGAAGCTTTCTTT. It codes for CASSGGHNTEAFF.

The CDR3 region is CSARDRSGGSYTQYF. CDR3 in DNA: TGCAGTGCTAGAGATAGGAGCGGGGGATCCTATACGCAGTATTTT. The rearrangement uses TRBV20-1 and TRBJ2-3, with 8 bases lining up with TRBD2. V gave up 0 bases and J gave up 7 bases; unmatched junction bases: 9. Germline V gene lookup returns CDR1 DFQATT and CDR2 SNEGSKA (reference sequence). The length of the CDR3 is 15 residues.

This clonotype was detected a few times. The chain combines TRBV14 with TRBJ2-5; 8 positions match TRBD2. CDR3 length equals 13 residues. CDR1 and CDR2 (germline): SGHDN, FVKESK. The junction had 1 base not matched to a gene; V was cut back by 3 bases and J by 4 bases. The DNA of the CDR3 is TGTGCCAGCAGCCAGGGACTAGGAGAGACCCAGTACTTC. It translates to CASSQGLGETQYF.

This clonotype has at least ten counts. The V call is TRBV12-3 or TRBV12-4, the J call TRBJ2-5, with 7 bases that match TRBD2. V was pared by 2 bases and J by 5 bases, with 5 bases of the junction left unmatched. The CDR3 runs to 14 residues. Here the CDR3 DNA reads TGTGCCAGCAGTTTAATGGTCGGGAGGGAGACCCAGTACTTC. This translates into CASSLMVGRETQYF.

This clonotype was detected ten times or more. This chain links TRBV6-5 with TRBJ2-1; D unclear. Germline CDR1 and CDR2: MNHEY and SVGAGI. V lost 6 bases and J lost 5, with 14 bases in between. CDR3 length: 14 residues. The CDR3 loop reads CASRARLVHNEQFF. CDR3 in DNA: TGTGCCAGCAGGGCACGACTTGTCCACAATGAGCAGTTCTTC.

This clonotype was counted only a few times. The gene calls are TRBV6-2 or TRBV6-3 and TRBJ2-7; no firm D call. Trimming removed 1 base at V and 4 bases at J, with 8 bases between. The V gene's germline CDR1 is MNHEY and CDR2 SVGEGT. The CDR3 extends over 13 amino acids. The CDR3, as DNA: TGTGCCAGCAGTTACTTGGGTCGGTACGAGCAGTACGTC. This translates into CASSYLGRYEQYV.

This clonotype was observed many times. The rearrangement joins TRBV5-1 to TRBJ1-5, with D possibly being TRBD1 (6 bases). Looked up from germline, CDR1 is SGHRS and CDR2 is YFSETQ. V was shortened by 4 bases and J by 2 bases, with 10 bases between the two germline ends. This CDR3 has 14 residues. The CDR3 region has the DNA TGCGCCAGCAGCCCGGGACACGGCAATCAGCCCCAGCATTTT. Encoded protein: CASSPGHGNQPQHF. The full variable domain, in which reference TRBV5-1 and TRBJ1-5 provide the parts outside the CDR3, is KAGVTQTPRYLIKTRGQQVTLSCSPISGHRSVSWYQQTPGQGLQFLFEYFSETQRNKGNFPGRFSGRQFSNSRSEMNVSTLELGDSALYLCASSPGHGNQPQHFGDGTRLSIL.

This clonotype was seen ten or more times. The CDR3 protein is CASSYRPGQVSYEQYF. The CDR3 nucleotides are TGTGCCAGCAGTTACCGACCGGGACAGGTGTCATACGAGCAGTACTTC. V usage is TRBV6-2 or TRBV6-3 and J usage is TRBJ2-7, with 8 bases that match TRBD1. Germline V lookup: CDR1 MNHEY, CDR2 SVGEGT. V was clipped by 2 bases and J by 4 bases; unmatched bases: 10. The CDR3 spans 16 residues.